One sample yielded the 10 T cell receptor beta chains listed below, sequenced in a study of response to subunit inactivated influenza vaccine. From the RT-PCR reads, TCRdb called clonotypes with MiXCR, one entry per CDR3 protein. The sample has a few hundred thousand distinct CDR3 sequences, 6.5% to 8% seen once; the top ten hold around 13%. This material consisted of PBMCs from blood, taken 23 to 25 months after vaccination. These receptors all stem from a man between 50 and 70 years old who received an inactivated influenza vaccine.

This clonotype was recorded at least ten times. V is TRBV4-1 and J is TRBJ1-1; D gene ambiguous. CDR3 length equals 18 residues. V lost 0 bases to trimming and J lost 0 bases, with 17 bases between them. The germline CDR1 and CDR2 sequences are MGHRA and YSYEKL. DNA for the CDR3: TGCGCCAGCAGCCAAGATCCCGAGGTACGGGGAATGAACACTGAAGCTTTCTTT. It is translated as CASSQDPEVRGMNTEAFF.

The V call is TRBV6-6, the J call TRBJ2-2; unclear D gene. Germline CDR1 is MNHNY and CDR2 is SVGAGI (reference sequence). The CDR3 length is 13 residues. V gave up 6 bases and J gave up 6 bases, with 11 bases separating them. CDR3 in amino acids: CASSLRDSGELFF. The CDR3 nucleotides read TGTGCCAGCAGCCTAAGAGATTCCGGGGAGCTGTTTTTT.

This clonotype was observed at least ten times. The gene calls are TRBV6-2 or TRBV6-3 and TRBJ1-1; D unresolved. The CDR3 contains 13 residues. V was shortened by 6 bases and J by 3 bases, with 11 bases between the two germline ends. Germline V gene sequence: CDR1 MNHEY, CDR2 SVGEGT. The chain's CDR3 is CASRPGRDTEAFF. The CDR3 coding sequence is TGTGCCAGCAGACCGGGTAGGGACACTGAAGCTTTCTTT.

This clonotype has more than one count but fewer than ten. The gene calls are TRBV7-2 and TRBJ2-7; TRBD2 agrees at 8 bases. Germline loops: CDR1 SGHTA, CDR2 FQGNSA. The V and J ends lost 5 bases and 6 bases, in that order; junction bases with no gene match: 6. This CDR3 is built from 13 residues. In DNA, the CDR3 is TGTGCCAGCAGCACCCGACTAGCGCGCGAGCAGTACTTC. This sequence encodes CASSTRLAREQYF.

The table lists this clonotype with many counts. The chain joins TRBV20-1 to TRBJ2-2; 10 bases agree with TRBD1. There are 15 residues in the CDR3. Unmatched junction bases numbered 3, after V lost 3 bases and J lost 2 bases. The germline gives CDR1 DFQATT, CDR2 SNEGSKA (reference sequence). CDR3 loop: CSARTGGYNTGELFF. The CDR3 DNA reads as TGCAGTGCTAGGACAGGGGGCTACAACACCGGGGAGCTGTTTTTT.

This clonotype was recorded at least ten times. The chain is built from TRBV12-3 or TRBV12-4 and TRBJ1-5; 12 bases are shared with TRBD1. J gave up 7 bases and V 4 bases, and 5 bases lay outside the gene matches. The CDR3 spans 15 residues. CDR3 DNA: TGTGCCAGCAGTTGGGGACAGGGGGCGGACCAGCCCCAGCATTTT. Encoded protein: CASSWGQGADQPQHF.

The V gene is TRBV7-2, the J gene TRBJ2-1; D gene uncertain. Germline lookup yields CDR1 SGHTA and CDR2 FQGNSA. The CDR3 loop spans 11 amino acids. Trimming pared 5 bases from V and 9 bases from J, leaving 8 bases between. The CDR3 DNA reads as TGTGCCAGCAGCCGGGTGGGTGAGCAGTTCTTC. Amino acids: CASSRVGEQFF. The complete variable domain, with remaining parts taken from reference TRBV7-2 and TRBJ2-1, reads GAGVSQSPSNKVTEKGKDVELRCDPISGHTALYWYRQSLGQGLEFLIYFQGNSAPDKSGLPSDRFSAERTGGSVSTLTIQRTQQEDSAVYLCASSRVGEQFFGPGTRLTVL.

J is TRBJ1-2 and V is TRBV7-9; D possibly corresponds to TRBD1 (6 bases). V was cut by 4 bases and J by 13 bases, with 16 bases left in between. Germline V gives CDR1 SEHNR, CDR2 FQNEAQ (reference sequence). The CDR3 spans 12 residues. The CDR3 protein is CASSYTSDSRTF. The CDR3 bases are TGTGCCAGCAGCTACACCTCGGACAGCCGCACCTTC.

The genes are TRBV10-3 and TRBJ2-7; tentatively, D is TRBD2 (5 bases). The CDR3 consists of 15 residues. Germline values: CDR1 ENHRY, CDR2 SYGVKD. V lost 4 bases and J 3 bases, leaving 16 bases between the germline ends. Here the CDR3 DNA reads TGTGCCATCAGTGGGTTGCGGGCGGGTCACTACGAGCAGTACTTC. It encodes CAISGLRAGHYEQYF.

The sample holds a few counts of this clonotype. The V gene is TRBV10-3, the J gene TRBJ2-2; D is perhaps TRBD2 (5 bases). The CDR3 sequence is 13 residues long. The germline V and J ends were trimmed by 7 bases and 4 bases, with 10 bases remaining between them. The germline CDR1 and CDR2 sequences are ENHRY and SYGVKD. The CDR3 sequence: CAIMRDGTGELFF. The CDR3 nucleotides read TGTGCCATCATGAGGGATGGCACCGGGGAGCTGTTTTTT.